This T cell receptor beta chain comes out of a study of blood T cell repertoires in COVID-19. For the study at large: Donors in the United States, Italy and Spain gave samples during acute or convalescent COVID-19. Sources were T cells, B-cell-depleted T cells, or PBMCs; the material itself was cDNA or gDNA.

V was cut by 5 bases and J by 1 base, with 11 bases left in between. The CDR3 contains 14 residues. Germline V lookup: CDR1 SEHNR, CDR2 FQNEAQ (reference sequence). In this sample, this clone turned up once. In the study's own analysis: Researchers report that nucleated cell counts were estimated from reference gene primer amplification. Assay used: immunoSEQ multiplex PCR; TCRdb lists only in-frame clones, some missing. Clone size and the V and J calls come from that table; the DNA yielded D and trimming. The sample consists of some 200,000 clones, roughly four fifths of them appearing once. This TCR came from a woman aged 40-49 years with acute or convalescent COVID-19. The sample consisted of peripheral blood. This sequence joins TRBV7-9 and TRBJ1-2; the D is unclear. CDR3 amino acids: CASSPLGSNYGYTF. The CDR3 region has the DNA TGTGCCAGCAGCCCTCTGGGGAGTAACTATGGCTACACCTTC.